This passage covers 13 T cell receptor beta chains from one sample sequenced in a study of cytomegalovirus exposure and HLA in healthy donors. PCR amplification relied on 60 Vbeta primers (plus 13 Jbeta primers). Libraries were prepared by immunoSEQ multiplex PCR; TCRdb keeps only in-frame clonotypes and omits some of them. The table lists around 270,000 clones, about four fifths of them singletons, with over 0.3% in the top ten. Input material: PBMCs. These receptor sequences come from a girl aged 2-10 years in good health and CMV-seronegative.

This chain uses TRBV29-1 with TRBJ1-3; D call uncertain. The V end was cut by 4 bases, the J end by 4 bases, with 17 bases between. The CDR3 extends over 15 amino acids. Germline V lookup: CDR1 SQVTM, CDR2 ANQGSEA. The CDR3 DNA reads TGCAGCGTTGGCGATTTCCCTGGAGGGGGAAACACCATATATTTT. It translates to CSVGDFPGGGNTIYF.

The rearrangement joins TRBV30 to TRBJ2-4, with a weak D call TRBD2 (6 bases). Trimming removed 5 bases from V and 5 bases from J, with 10 bases in between. The CDR3 is made up of 12 amino acids. Germline V CDR1 and CDR2: GTSNPN, SVGIG (reference sequence). The CDR3 spells CAWDPGENIQYF. For the CDR3, the DNA is TGTGCCTGGGACCCGGGGGAAAACATTCAGTACTTC.

This chain connects TRBV5-4 to TRBJ1-6, with 7 bases that match TRBD1. This CDR3 region has 16 residues. V was pared by 4 bases and J by 7 bases, with 11 bases of the junction left unmatched. Germline V lookup: CDR1 SGHNT, CDR2 YYREEE (reference sequence). The CDR3, as DNA: TGTGCCAGCAGCACCGATGTAGCAGGGGGGAATTCACCCCTCCACTTT. Its protein product is CASSTDVAGGNSPLHF.

The rearrangement joins TRBV6-1 to TRBJ2-2; no clear D. Germline-derived CDR1 and CDR2 are MNHNS and SASEGT. This CDR3 contains 15 residues. V lost 8 bases to trimming and J lost 0 bases, with 13 bases between them. The CDR3 DNA is TGTGCCAGCCTCGGTCTAGGTGCGAACACCGGGGAGCTGTTTTTT. Translated: CASLGLGANTGELFF.

CDR3 sequence: CASSPLAGSGAYEQYF. In DNA form, the CDR3 reads TGTGCCAGCAGCCCTCTAGCGGGATCAGGGGCCTACGAGCAGTACTTC. The chain employs TRBV7-8 and TRBJ2-7; 9 bases fit TRBD2. The germline CDR1 and CDR2 sequences are SGHVS and FQNEAQ. CDR3 length: 16 amino acids. V lost 5 bases to trimming and J lost 2 bases; unmatched junction nucleotides: 10.

CDR3 DNA sequence: TGTGCCAGCAGACAGACAGGGGCGAACACCGGGGAGCTGTTTTTT. It is translated as CASRQTGANTGELFF. The chain is built from TRBV7-3 and TRBJ2-2; 8 bases fit TRBD1. Unmatched junction bases numbered 3, after V lost 6 bases and J lost 0 bases. Germline loops: CDR1 SGHTA, CDR2 FQGTGA. There are 15 residues in the CDR3.

The V call is TRBV28, the J call TRBJ2-3; 8 nucleotides agree with TRBD2. V was pared by 1 base and J by 0 bases, with 3 bases of the junction left unmatched. CDR3 size: 16 residues. In germline, CDR1 is MDHEN, CDR2 SYDVKM. CDR3 in DNA: TGTGCCAGCAGTTTATCGGGGGGGCGGAGCACAGATACGCAGTATTTT. Its protein product is CASSLSGGRSTDTQYF.

The chain combines TRBV5-1 with TRBJ2-3, with 7 positions matching TRBD2. Germline V gene lookup returns CDR1 SGHRS and CDR2 YFSETQ. The CDR3 runs to 15 residues. V lost 3 bases, J lost 2 bases, and 6 bases stayed unmatched. CDR3 sequence reads: CASSSGAGNTDTQYF. The CDR3 DNA reads TGCGCCAGCAGCTCGGGAGCGGGGAACACAGATACGCAGTATTTT.

This clone was found a few times. CDR3 loop: CASSVGTGLYNEQFF. CDR3 nucleotide sequence: TGTGCCAGCAGCGTCGGGACAGGGCTCTACAATGAGCAGTTCTTC. The chain joins TRBV9 to TRBJ2-1; the match to TRBD1 covers 9 bases. Trimming cost V 2 bases and J 3 bases; bases outside gene matches: 3. CDR1 and CDR2 from the germline V gene are SGDLS and YYNGEE. CDR3 length: 15 residues. Looking up the rest from reference TRBV9 and TRBJ2-1 gives the full variable domain: DSGVTQTPKHLITATGQRVTLRCSPRSGDLSVYWYQQSLDQGLQFLIQYYNGEERAKGNILERFSAQQFPDLHSELNLSSLELGDSALYFCASSVGTGLYNEQFFGPGTRLTVL.

This chain joins TRBV30 and TRBJ2-7; D remains ambiguous. The CDR3 sequence is 12 residues long. Trimming shortened V by 5 bases and J by 0 bases, and 8 bases separated the two germline ends. Looked up from germline, CDR1 is GTSNPN and CDR2 is SVGIG (reference sequence). The CDR3 region is CAWGSSSYEQYF. In DNA, the CDR3 is TGTGCCTGGGGTTCGAGCTCCTACGAGCAGTACTTC.

The rearrangement links TRBV6-5 to TRBJ2-7, with D tentatively TRBD2 (6 bases). This CDR3 has 12 residues. Germline loops: CDR1 MNHEY, CDR2 SVGAGI. Deletions cut 8 bases from V and 1 base from J, with 9 bases between. The CDR3 spells CASSAGSYEQYF. CDR3 DNA sequence: TGTGCCAGCTCTGCGGGGTCCTACGAGCAGTACTTC.

The rearrangement uses TRBV11-2 and TRBJ2-3; TRBD2 aligns across 8 bases. Germline assignment: CDR1 SGHAT and CDR2 FQNNGV. J gave up 4 bases and V 6 bases, and 9 bases lay outside the gene matches. This CDR3 region has 15 residues. This CDR3 reads CASSQTSVGSDTQYF. The CDR3, as DNA: TGTGCCAGCAGTCAGACTAGCGTTGGCTCAGATACGCAGTATTTT. Variable domain in full (rest from reference TRBV11-2 and TRBJ2-3): EAGVAQSPRYKIIEKRQSVAFWCNPISGHATLYWYQQILGQGPKLLIQFQNNGVVDDSQLPKDRFSAERLKGVDSTLKIQPAKLEDSAVYLCASSQTSVGSDTQYFGPGTRLTVL.

The chain uses TRBV18 and TRBJ1-6; no clear D gene. Trimming removed 2 bases at V and 2 bases at J, with 10 bases between. The CDR3 totals 16 residues. Germline CDR1 reads KGHSH; CDR2 reads LQKENI. The chain's CDR3 is CASSPTGRTYNSPLHF. The CDR3 DNA sequence: TGTGCCAGCTCACCAACCGGGAGAACCTATAATTCACCCCTCCACTTT.